This TCR beta chain was found in a study of shared clonotypes between healthy human individuals. For the study at large: The study used three CD4 naive, three CD4 memory, two CD8 naive and one CD8 memory plate per donor.

A word on this clone: Its antigen is still unknown.

Study-level points and caveats: Incomplete sequencing of sorted subsets was indicated by rarefaction despite large depth. Sample collection involved blood only; tissue repertoires are likely different.

In germline, CDR1 is KGHSH, CDR2 LQKENI. This CDR3 region has 16 residues. V lost 3 bases and J lost 0, with 12 bases in between. Clones were read by immunoSEQ multiplex PCR, and TCRdb kept only the in-frame ones, dropping some. Here the sample spans about 1.5 million clones, roughly 95% being singletons. V usage is TRBV18 and J usage is TRBJ1-3; D is perhaps TRBD1 (5 bases). The sequencing input was naive CD4+ T cells sorted from blood. Regarding subset: CD45RA+ positively selected. This TCR derives from a man aged 25-40 years in good health. CDR3 nucleotide sequence: TGTGCCAGCTCACCTAAGACAGCGGCCTCTGGAAACACCATATATTTT. This codes for CASSPKTAASGNTIYF.